Here is one T cell receptor (beta chain) with its context. Its antigen is unidentified. This sample was included in a study of cytomegalovirus exposure and HLA in healthy donors. Study-wide results and limits: Most of the TCR beta V segments (in an earlier analysis) were productive either about 87% or about 30% of the time.

The CDR3 is 16 residues long. Per germline, CDR1 MDHEN and CDR2 SYDVKM. Trimming took 3 bases from V and 3 from J; bases not matched to a gene: 7. Researchers ran the PCR with 60 Vbeta and 13 Jbeta primers. The repertoire was sequenced with immunoSEQ multiplex PCR; TCRdb's copy has only in-frame clones and lacks some. The sample consists of 110,000 or so clones, 65% to 90% of them appearing once. J is TRBJ2-3 and V is TRBV28, with TRBD1 matching 9 bases. Sequencing input: PBMCs. The sequence was obtained from a man aged 25-40 years in good health and CMV-seropositive. CDR3 sequence reads: CASSFTGTGRTDTQYF. The CDR3 nucleotides are TGTGCCAGCAGTTTTACCGGGACAGGGAGGACAGATACGCAGTATTTT.